Listed below are T cell receptor beta chains from one sample, sequenced in a study of shared clonotypes between healthy human individuals. Profiled with immunoSEQ multiplex PCR; TCRdb holds only in-frame clones, not every one. Of around 510,000 clones detected, around 96% appear once; the ten largest clones hold about 0.059%. Specimen: naive CD4+ T cells sorted from blood. These receptors were collected from a woman under 40 in good health. CDR3s include the opening cysteine and the closing phenylalanine or tryptophan. A D gene is named only where the DNA matches it firmly. Clone size, where shown, is once, few, many, or a class for clones that have expanded.

TRBD2	TRBJ2-3	.	TRBV5-1	CASRRMGREGTDTQYF	TGCGCCAGCAGGAGGATGGGGCGGGAGGGGACAGATACGCAGTATTTT
.	TRBJ1-4	.	TRBV5-8	CASSLGRANEKLFF	TGTGCCAGCAGCTTAGGCAGAGCTAATGAAAAACTGTTTTTT
.	TRBJ2-7	.	TRBV29-1	CSVRTAYEQYF	TGCAGCGTGCGGACGGCCTACGAGCAGTACTTC
TRBD2	TRBJ2-7	.	TRBV15	CATSRDQGLAAYEQYF	TGTGCCACCAGCAGAGACCAGGGTCTAGCGGCCTACGAGCAGTACTTC
.	TRBJ1-1	.	TRBV19	CASSAAPNGEAFF	TGTGCCAGTAGTGCGGCACCTAACGGTGAAGCTTTCTTT
TRBD2	TRBJ2-7	.	TRBV7-2	CASSLMELAPSGPYEQYF	TGTGCCAGCAGCTTAATGGAGTTGGCCCCTAGCGGTCCATACGAGCAGTACTTC
.	TRBJ2-7	.	TRBV28	CASSPLPTWYEQYF	TGTGCCAGCAGCCCTCTCCCGACGTGGTACGAGCAGTACTTC
TRBD2	TRBJ2-2	.	TRBV6-4	CASSRAGALNTGELFF	TGTGCCAGCAGCCGAGCGGGAGCCCTGAACACCGGGGAGCTGTTTTTT
.	TRBJ2-1	.	TRBV7-9	CASRKDNIYNEQFF	TGTGCCAGTCGAAAGGACAATATCTACAATGAGCAGTTCTTC
.	TRBJ2-3	.	TRBV9	CASSAGTLVADTQYF	TGTGCCAGCAGCGCCGGGACACTTGTCGCAGATACGCAGTATTTT
.	TRBJ1-1	.	TRBV5-1	CASSLVFGGIGTTEAFF	TGCGCCAGCAGCTTGGTATTTGGGGGTATTGGGACAACTGAAGCTTTCTTT
.	TRBJ2-7	few	TRBV4-1	CASSHGGSTYEQYF	TGCGCCAGCAGCCATGGGGGTTCGACCTACGAGCAGTACTTC
TRBD2	TRBJ2-1	.	TRBV7-8	CASSPGTSGRTLGNEQFF	TGTGCCAGCAGCCCCGGGACTAGCGGGAGGACTCTTGGCAATGAGCAGTTCTTC
TRBD2	TRBJ2-1	.	TRBV11-2	CASSLTSGRIDEQFF	TGTGCCAGCAGCCTTACTAGCGGGAGGATCGATGAGCAGTTCTTC
.	TRBJ1-3	few	TRBV4-1	CASSRGMPGNTIYF	TGCGCCAGCAGCCGCGGGATGCCGGGGAACACCATATATTTT
.	TRBJ2-7	.	TRBV4-2	CASSQDWGSYSYEQYF	TGTGCCAGCAGCCAAGATTGGGGCAGCTATTCCTACGAGCAGTACTTC
.	TRBJ2-5	.	TRBV27	CASSLGLRGSETQYF	TGTGCCAGCAGTTTAGGACTACGCGGATCAGAGACCCAGTACTTC
TRBD1	TRBJ1-2	.	TRBV4-1	CASSVDRGYFGYGYTF	TGCGCCAGCAGCGTGGACAGGGGCTATTTCGGCTATGGCTACACCTTC
.	TRBJ2-5	.	TRBV28	CASSPLSETQYF	TGTGCCAGCAGCCCGCTATCCGAGACCCAGTACTTC
.	TRBJ1-4	.	TRBV6-5	CASRASQDSGKLFF	TGTGCCAGCAGGGCCTCTCAGGACTCCGGAAAACTGTTTTTT
.	TRBJ1-1	once	TRBV18	CASSPPKGEAFF	TGTGCCAGCTCACCACCGAAGGGTGAAGCTTTCTTT
.	TRBJ2-1	.	TRBV14	CASSRAGLMQFF	TGTGCCAGCAGCCGCGCAGGGTTGATGCAGTTCTTC
TRBD1	TRBJ1-1	.	TRBV27	CASSLLGTGGTEAFF	TGTGCCAGCAGTTTATTGGGGACAGGGGGAACTGAAGCTTTCTTT
.	TRBJ2-7	.	TRBV7-9	CASSLALSPVYEQYF	TGTGCCAGCAGCTTAGCGCTTTCTCCAGTCTACGAGCAGTACTTC
TRBD2	TRBJ2-1	.	TRBV4-1	CASSLTRSGSNNEQFF	TGCGCCAGCAGCCTTACCCGTAGCGGGAGTAACAATGAGCAGTTCTTC
.	TRBJ2-7	.	TRBV9	CASSVRPASYEQYF	TGTGCCAGCAGCGTACGCCCTGCCTCCTACGAGCAGTACTTC
.	TRBJ2-1	.	TRBV2	CASRWGRGSYNEQFF	TGTGCCAGCAGATGGGGGAGGGGGTCCTACAATGAGCAGTTCTTC
.	TRBJ2-2	.	TRBV18	CASSQGQNTGELFF	TGTGCCAGCTCTCAAGGACAGAACACCGGGGAGCTGTTTTTT
.	TRBJ2-5	.	TRBV18	CASSGKSREQYF	TGTGCCAGCTCAGGCAAATCGAGGGAGCAGTACTTC
TRBD1	TRBJ1-2	.	TRBV19	CASSPGQGVTNYGYTF	TGTGCCAGTAGCCCGGGACAGGGGGTTACAAACTATGGCTACACCTTC
TRBD2	TRBJ2-5	.	TRBV6-1	CASSVAGGWETQYF	TGTGCCAGCAGTGTAGCGGGAGGATGGGAGACCCAGTACTTC
.	TRBJ2-7	.	TRBV10-1	CASSSGVRVYEQYF	TGCGCCAGCAGTTCGGGGGTCAGGGTATACGAGCAGTACTTC
.	TRBJ1-5	few	TRBV9	CASSVGAGHQPQHF	TGTGCCAGCAGCGTAGGGGCAGGCCATCAGCCCCAGCATTTT
.	TRBJ1-6	.	TRBV7-2	CASSFYNSPLHF	TGTGCCAGCAGCTTCTATAATTCACCCCTCCACTTT
TRBD2	TRBJ2-3	.	TRBV28	CASSLSGRAGDTQYF	TGTGCCAGCAGTCTCAGCGGGAGGGCTGGAGATACGCAGTATTTT
.	TRBJ2-5	.	TRBV15	CATSRDFGTSTYEQYF	TGTGCCACCAGCAGAGACTTTGGGACTTCCACCTACGAACAGTACTTC
.	TRBJ1-4	.	TRBV18	CASSPDRMATNEKLFF	TGTGCCAGCTCACCAGACAGGATGGCAACTAATGAAAAACTGTTTTTT
TRBD1	TRBJ2-7	.	TRBV5-1	CASAGPGTGGDEQYF	TGCGCCAGCGCCGGTCCCGGGACAGGGGGTGACGAGCAGTACTTC
.	TRBJ2-4	.	TRBV28	CATAHYDLAKNIQYF	TGTGCCACTGCACACTATGATTTAGCCAAAAACATTCAGTACTTC
.	TRBJ1-3	once	TRBV29-1	CSVWAFGNTIYF	TGCAGCGTTTGGGCCTTTGGAAACACCATATATTTT
.	TRBJ2-3	.	TRBV28	CASPRGDTQYF	TGTGCCAGCCCCCGTGGAGATACGCAGTATTTT